The next 20 T cell receptor beta chains were all read from a single sample in a study of T cell changes during pregnancy in multiple sclerosis. Sequencing used immunoSEQ multiplex PCR; TCRdb keeps in-frame clones, though not all of them. The sample comprises over 65,000 clones, roughly 90% of which are singletons, and around 1.8% rests with the top ten. Sequencing was performed on peripheral blood, taken in the first trimester of pregnancy. The source is a female donor in good health, enrolled as a control in a pregnancy study.

This clone was detected once. This sequence joins TRBV6-5 and TRBJ1-2; 7 bases line up with TRBD1. Trimming took 2 bases from V and 3 from J; bases not matched to a gene: 6. This CDR3 spans 15 amino acids. Looked up from germline, CDR1 is MNHEY and CDR2 is SVGAGI. CDR3 coding DNA: TGTGCCAGCAGTTACGGAGGACAGGCTGACTATGGCTACACCTTC. Protein sequence: CASSYGGQADYGYTF.

This chain links TRBV29-1 with TRBJ1-2; D gene uncertain. V gave up 2 bases and J gave up 4 bases, with 14 bases separating them. This CDR3 region has 14 residues. The V gene's germline CDR1 is SQVTM and CDR2 ANQGSEA. The CDR3 reads CSVELQSTAYGYTF. Here the CDR3 DNA reads TGCAGCGTTGAACTACAGAGCACGGCCTATGGCTACACCTTC.

This clone was detected once. CDR3 region: CASSPRGPPGQGNTGELFF. The CDR3 DNA reads as TGTGCCAGCAGCCCAAGGGGTCCGCCGGGACAGGGGAACACCGGGGAGCTGTTTTTT. The rearrangement links TRBV7-3 to TRBJ2-2; 9 bases are a match to TRBD1. The junction had 14 bases not matched to a gene; V was cut back by 5 bases and J by 1 base. The CDR3 has 19 residues. In germline, CDR1 is SGHTA, CDR2 FQGTGA.

The chain couples TRBV29-1 to TRBJ1-1; 8 bases are a match to TRBD1. CDR1 is SQVTM and CDR2 is ANQGSEA in the germline V gene. The CDR3 spans 12 residues. After removal of 6 bases from V and 6 bases from J, the junction contained 6 bases not matched to a gene. As DNA, the CDR3 is TGCAGCGTGTCCCAGGGGGCCGCTGAAGCTTTCTTT. Protein product: CSVSQGAAEAFF.

The chain uses TRBV4-3 and TRBJ1-4, with D possibly TRBD1 on 6 matching bases. This CDR3 spans 18 amino acids. The germline V gene has CDR1 LGHNA and CDR2 YSLEER. Trimming pared 0 bases from V and 8 bases from J, leaving 22 bases between. As DNA, the CDR3 is TGCGCCAGCAGCCAAGACCGCATGCAGGGGCCCCAGGGGGAAAAACTGTTTTTT. It encodes CASSQDRMQGPQGEKLFF.

The chain uses TRBV7-3 and TRBJ1-2; a possible D gene is TRBD1 (6 bases). The CDR3 spans 14 residues. The germline V and J ends were trimmed by 0 bases and 7 bases, with 12 bases remaining between them. Germline V CDR1 and CDR2: SGHTA, FQGTGA. Here the CDR3 reads CASSLTAGEGGYTF. The CDR3 bases are TGTGCCAGCAGCTTAACCGCAGGGGAGGGTGGCTACACCTTC. The complete variable domain, with remaining parts taken from reference TRBV7-3 and TRBJ1-2, reads GAGVSQTPSNKVTEKGKYVELRCDPISGHTALYWYRQSLGQGPEFLIYFQGTGAADDSGLPNDRFFAVRPEGSVSTLKIQRTERGDSAVYLCASSLTAGEGGYTFGSGTRLTVV.

This sequence joins TRBV27 and TRBJ1-1; possible D gene TRBD1, 6 bases. Trimming took off 3 bases at V and 6 bases at J, with 8 bases between the two ends. Looked up from germline, CDR1 is MNHEY and CDR2 is SMNVEV (reference sequence). The CDR3 contains 12 residues. The CDR3 loop reads CASSFRGSEAFF. In nucleotides, the CDR3 is TGTGCCAGCAGTTTCAGGGGATCTGAAGCTTTCTTT.

The chain links TRBV30 to TRBJ2-7; 7 nucleotides match TRBD1. The trim removed 5 bases at V and 8 bases at J, leaving 3 bases unmatched. Germline V gene lookup returns CDR1 GTSNPN and CDR2 SVGIG (reference sequence). The CDR3 spans 10 residues. DNA of the CDR3: TGTGCCTGGGGGACAGACCAGCAGTACTTC. This encodes CAWGTDQQYF.

The CDR3 reads CASSQGAEAFF. Here the CDR3 DNA reads TGTGCCAGTTCGCAGGGGGCTGAAGCTTTCTTT. V and J are TRBV27 and TRBJ1-1, with TRBD1 matching 7 bases. V gave up 9 bases and J gave up 6 bases; unmatched junction bases: 4. This CDR3 is built from 11 residues. The V gene's germline CDR1 is MNHEY and CDR2 SMNVEV (reference sequence).

This rearrangement joins TRBV29-1 to TRBJ2-5; weak D call: TRBD1 (6 bases). With 3 bases removed from V and 7 bases from J, the gap between germline ends came to 18 bases. This CDR3 region has 14 residues. Per the germline V gene, CDR1 is SQVTM and CDR2 is ANQGSEA. The CDR3 spells CSVDALEGVGTQYF. CDR3 DNA sequence: TGCAGCGTTGATGCTCTAGAGGGGGTAGGGACCCAGTACTTC.

The gene calls are TRBV9 and TRBJ2-1; TRBD2 aligns across 7 bases. The length of the CDR3 is 15 residues. Germline V gives CDR1 SGDLS, CDR2 YYNGEE. J was trimmed by 0 bases and V by 0 bases; bases with no gene match: 0. The CDR3 nucleotides are TGTGCCAGCAGCGTAGCGGGGGGCTCCTACAATGAGCAGTTCTTC. Encoded protein: CASSVAGGSYNEQFF.

The chain has TRBV5-1 and TRBJ1-2; 7 nucleotides match TRBD1. V lost 2 bases to trimming and J lost 8 bases; unmatched junction nucleotides: 3. The germline V gene has CDR1 SGHRS and CDR2 YFSETQ. This CDR3 has 12 residues. In nucleotides, the CDR3 is TGCGCCAGCAGCTTACAGGGGTACGGCTACACCTTC. It specifies CASSLQGYGYTF.

This rearrangement joins TRBV6-6 to TRBJ1-2; weak D call: TRBD1 (5 bases). Germline loops: CDR1 MNHNY, CDR2 SVGAGI (reference sequence). CDR3 length: 14 residues. The V gene lost 7 bases and the J gene lost 8 bases, with 20 bases spanning the gap. CDR3 sequence: CASTQTREGGGYTF. In nucleotides, the CDR3 is TGTGCCAGCACCCAGACCAGGGAGGGCGGGGGCTACACCTTC.

The chain employs TRBV19 and TRBJ1-6, with D possibly being TRBD1 (5 bases). Germline V lookup: CDR1 LNHDA, CDR2 SQIVND (reference sequence). Trimming removed 1 base from V and 5 bases from J, with 9 bases in between. The CDR3 length is 15 residues. The CDR3 DNA sequence: TGTGCCAGTAGTATAGCAGGGAAGGATAATTCACCCCTCCACTTT. It specifies CASSIAGKDNSPLHF. Full variable domain (outside the CDR3, taken from reference TRBV19 and TRBJ1-6): DGGITQSPKYLFRKEGQNVTLSCEQNLNHDAMYWYRQDPGQGLRLIYYSQIVNDFQKGDIAEGYSVSREKKESFPLTVTSAQKNPTAFYLCASSIAGKDNSPLHFGNGTRLTVT.

The chain recombines TRBV6-1 with TRBJ2-2; 8 bases are a match to TRBD1. Germline trimming cut 4 bases from V and 4 bases from J; bases unmatched to any gene: 2. Per the germline V gene, CDR1 is MNHNS and CDR2 is SASEGT. The CDR3 runs 14 residues. CDR3 in DNA: TGTGCCAGCAGTGGGGACAGGCTCACCGGGGAGCTGTTTTTT. Residues: CASSGDRLTGELFF.

The rearrangement uses TRBV10-2 and TRBJ2-1; D is possibly TRBD2 (6 bases). The CDR3 spans 15 residues. The V and J ends lost 3 bases and 1 base respectively, with 10 bases between them. Germline loops: CDR1 WSHSY, CDR2 SAAADI. This CDR3 is CASSEWGVSYNEQFF. The DNA for the CDR3 is TGCGCCAGCAGTGAATGGGGGGTGTCCTACAATGAGCAGTTCTTC.

The DNA for the CDR3 is TGTGCCAGCAGCAGGGGGCCCAGGGATGAAGCTTTCTTT. Translating it yields CASSRGPRDEAFF. The rearrangement joins TRBV11-2 to TRBJ1-1, with 7 bases aligning to TRBD1. Germline CDR1 and CDR2: SGHAT and FQNNGV. Losses at the gene ends were 5 bases for V and 7 bases for J; bases not matched to a gene: 7. The CDR3 runs to 13 residues.

The V gene is TRBV18, the J gene TRBJ2-7, with a weak D call TRBD1 (5 bases). V dropped 3 bases and J dropped 1 base, with 10 bases sitting between them. The CDR3 runs 14 residues. Germline CDR1 and CDR2: KGHSH and LQKENI. The CDR3 here is CASSPQTASYEQYF. DNA of the CDR3: TGTGCCAGCTCACCTCAGACAGCTTCCTACGAGCAGTACTTC.

The rearrangement uses TRBV4-3 and TRBJ1-3; D gene ambiguous. The CDR3 length is 15 residues. Germline values: CDR1 LGHNA, CDR2 YSLEER. V dropped 0 bases and J dropped 4 bases, with 10 bases sitting between them. The CDR3 region is CASSQDETDGNTIYF. CDR3 sequence (DNA): TGCGCCAGCAGCCAAGATGAGACTGACGGAAACACCATATATTTT.

The CDR3 loop reads CASSLFHPNNEQFF. CDR3 bases: TGCGCCAGCAGCTTATTCCACCCTAACAATGAGCAGTTCTTC. The V and J genes are TRBV5-1 and TRBJ2-1; D remains ambiguous. V was trimmed by 2 bases and J by 5 bases, leaving 11 bases between them. CDR1 is SGHRS and CDR2 is YFSETQ in the germline V gene. This CDR3 is 14 amino acids long.